A single sample gave rise to the 31 T cell receptor beta chains below, sequenced in a study of CD8+ T cells in alopecia areata. Extracted from the samples, RNA was reverse transcribed into cDNA to serve as the sequencing template. Assay: immunoSEQ multiplex PCR; the TCRdb copy retains only in-frame clones and omits some. The sample shows about 200,000 clones, approximately 56% of them seen only once. Treatment described: oral pan-JAK inhibitor, 5-10 mg twice daily. Sequencing used CD4+ T cells sorted from blood, obtained at week 4, from a patient treated with tofacitinib. These receptors originate from a human donor with alopecia areata.

About this clone itself: The sample carries other DNA sequences with the same CDR3. The chain uses TRBV7-2 and TRBJ2-7, with D unresolved. Germline loops: CDR1 SGHTA, CDR2 FQGNSA. The V end lost 1 base, the J end lost 0 bases, and 7 bases lay between the germline ends. CDR3 length: 14 amino acids. The CDR3: CASSLDGSSYEQYF. For the CDR3, the DNA is TGTGCCAGCAGCTTAGATGGGTCCTCCTACGAGCAGTACTTC.

This chain connects TRBV30 to TRBJ2-5, with TRBD1 identical over 10 bases. Germline V gene data show CDR1 as GTSNPN and CDR2 as SVGIG (reference sequence). Trimming at V came to 5 bases and at J to 7 bases, leaving 4 bases not matched to a gene. The CDR3 length is 12 residues. The CDR3 DNA is TGTGCCTGGGCCCGGGACAGGGGGACCCAGTACTTC. This gives the protein CAWARDRGTQYF.

The chain has TRBV4-2 and TRBJ2-1; 13 bases are a match to TRBD2. The junction had 9 bases not matched to a gene; V was cut back by 0 bases and J by 7 bases. CDR3 length equals 18 residues. Per the germline V gene, CDR1 is LGHNA and CDR2 is YNFKEQ. In DNA, the CDR3 is TGTGCCAGCAGCCAAGATGGGACTAGCGGGGATTGGGGGAATGAGCAGTTCTTC. Its translation: CASSQDGTSGDWGNEQFF.

The CDR3: CAWSVSRGHELFF. Written as DNA, the CDR3 is TGTGCCTGGAGTGTGTCCAGGGGCCATGAGCTGTTTTTT. This sequence joins TRBV30 and TRBJ2-2; D perhaps matches TRBD1 (6 bases). The V and J ends lost 0 bases and 11 bases respectively, with 13 bases between them. Per germline, CDR1 GTSNPN and CDR2 SVGIG (reference sequence). CDR3 length: 13 amino acids.

The V and J genes are TRBV5-6 and TRBJ2-7; the D gene is possibly TRBD2 (6 bases). Germline V gene sequence: CDR1 SGHDT, CDR2 YYEEEE. This CDR3 has 12 residues. V was trimmed by 0 bases and J by 9 bases, leaving 10 bases between them. CDR3 in DNA: TGTGCCAGCAGCTTGGGGAGGGCGGGGCAGTACTTC. Translated, it gives CASSLGRAGQYF.

The table lists this clone with a count of one. The gene calls are TRBV7-2 and TRBJ2-7, with D perhaps TRBD2 (5 bases). The CDR3 loop spans 16 amino acids. Trimming took off 2 bases at V and 1 base at J, with 15 bases between the two ends. Germline V gives CDR1 SGHTA, CDR2 FQGNSA. In nucleotides, the CDR3 is TGTGCCAGCAGCTTACTTGGCGGGTCAGCGTCCTACGAGCAGTACTTC. Translating gives CASSLLGGSASYEQYF.

This clone was seen a single time. This chain joins TRBV30 and TRBJ1-2, with 7 bases lining up with TRBD1. There are 13 residues in the CDR3. Per germline, CDR1 GTSNPN and CDR2 SVGIG (reference sequence). The junction had 5 bases not matched to a gene; V was cut back by 3 bases and J by 4 bases. The chain's CDR3 is CAWRRDRAYGYTF. The CDR3 DNA is TGTGCCTGGAGGAGGGACAGAGCCTATGGCTACACCTTC. The whole variable domain, remainder taken from reference TRBV30 and TRBJ1-2, is SQTIHQWPATLVQPVGSPLSLECTVEGTSNPNLYWYRQAAGRGLQLLFYSVGIGQISSEVPQNLSASRPQDRQFILSSKKLLLSDSGFYLCAWRRDRAYGYTFGSGTRLTVV.

The J gene is TRBJ2-5, the V gene TRBV7-9; 7 nucleotides line up with TRBD1. CDR3 length: 15 residues. After removal of 5 bases from V and 3 bases from J, the junction contained 9 bases not matched to a gene. The germline gives CDR1 SEHNR, CDR2 FQNEAQ (reference sequence). CDR3 loop: CASSQLVTGKETQYF. The CDR3 DNA reads as TGTGCCAGCAGCCAGCTTGTGACAGGGAAAGAGACCCAGTACTTC.

The CDR3 DNA follows: TGTGCCAGCAGTTTACGATCGACAGGACACACGGCCCAGCATTTT. Translated: CASSLRSTGHTAQHF. The chain combines TRBV28 with TRBJ1-5; D might be TRBD1 (6 bases). The CDR3 runs to 15 residues. Germline V gene data show CDR1 as MDHEN and CDR2 as SYDVKM. The V gene lost 2 bases and the J gene lost 11 bases, with 19 bases spanning the gap.

This chain links TRBV30 with TRBJ1-5; D not certain. The CDR3 has 16 amino acids. CDR1 and CDR2 from the germline V gene are GTSNPN and SVGIG (reference sequence). Trimming stripped 0 bases from V and 5 bases from J, with 17 bases between. CDR3 in amino acids: CAWSVPGSSDHQPQHF. The CDR3 DNA reads as TGTGCCTGGAGTGTACCAGGATCCAGCGACCATCAGCCCCAGCATTTT.

The chain has TRBV7-9 and TRBJ2-2; no clear D gene. V was pared by 3 bases and J by 7 bases, with 6 bases between. This CDR3 comprises 12 residues. The V gene's germline CDR1 is SEHNR and CDR2 FQNEAQ (reference sequence). In DNA form, the CDR3 reads TGTGCCAGCAGCTTCTCGAACGGGGAGCTGTTTTTT. This encodes CASSFSNGELFF.

This clone has just a few counts. The V gene is TRBV7-2, the J gene TRBJ2-5; D not resolved. Germline V gene data show CDR1 as SGHTA and CDR2 as FQGNSA. This CDR3 comprises 11 residues. The V and J ends lost 5 bases and 7 bases respectively, with 8 bases between them. CDR3 sequence (DNA): TGTGCCAGCAGCCCATGGGGGACCCAGTACTTC. The encoded protein is CASSPWGTQYF.

The table lists this clone with a few counts. The J gene is TRBJ2-1, the V gene TRBV15; D not resolved. The ends were cut back, 4 bases at V and 4 bases at J, with 11 bases in the middle. CDR1 and CDR2 from the germline V gene are LNHNV and YYDKDF (reference sequence). The CDR3 has 14 residues. The CDR3 protein is CATSIGLGYNEQFF. In nucleotides, the CDR3 is TGTGCCACCAGCATTGGTCTAGGGTACAATGAGCAGTTCTTC.

This chain joins TRBV5-1 and TRBJ2-5; D is unclear. Trimming removed 1 base from V and 2 bases from J, with 9 bases in between. Germline V gene data show CDR1 as SGHRS and CDR2 as YFSETQ. The CDR3 is 14 amino acids. In DNA, the CDR3 is TGCGCCAGCAGCTTGACAAGTACTCAAGAGACCCAGTACTTC. Amino acids: CASSLTSTQETQYF.

This clone was detected only once. The CDR3 DNA follows: TGTGCCTGGAAATCGGGGTCGAACACTGAAGCTTTCTTT. This gives the protein CAWKSGSNTEAFF. V and J are TRBV30 and TRBJ1-1; D ambiguous. V was pared by 4 bases and J by 1 base, with 10 bases between. Germline V CDR1 and CDR2: GTSNPN, SVGIG (reference sequence). The CDR3 loop spans 13 amino acids.

The V and J genes are TRBV30 and TRBJ1-5; D is ambiguous. The germline V gene encodes CDR1 GTSNPN and CDR2 SVGIG (reference sequence). The CDR3 covers 13 residues. V lost 3 bases and J lost 3, with 9 bases in between. CDR3 coding DNA: TGTGCCTGGAGACGAATCCACAATCAGCCCCAGCATTTT. It specifies CAWRRIHNQPQHF.

The CDR3 DNA is TGCAGTCCCGAGGTCCAAGAGACCCAGTACTTC. This sequence encodes CSPEVQETQYF. The rearrangement links TRBV20-1 to TRBJ2-5, with D unresolved. Germline V gene sequence: CDR1 DFQATT, CDR2 SNEGSKA (reference sequence). The CDR3 runs to 11 residues. Trimming took 8 bases from V and 1 from J, leaving 8 bases between them.

Written as DNA, the CDR3 is TGTGCCAGCAGCTCGGACAGGGAGGGGGCCCAGTACTTC. This translates into CASSSDREGAQYF. V is TRBV11-2 and J is TRBJ2-5, with a weak D call TRBD1 (8 bases). Germline loops: CDR1 SGHAT, CDR2 FQNNGV. V lost 4 bases and J 9 bases, leaving 15 bases between the germline ends. CDR3 length: 13 amino acids.

The chain carries TRBV7-2 and TRBJ1-2; D uncertain. Germline CDR1 is SGHTA and CDR2 is FQGNSA. The CDR3 consists of 14 residues. V was trimmed by 1 base and J by 6 bases, leaving 12 bases between them. CDR3 region: CASSLVLVTDGYTF. CDR3 nucleotide sequence: TGTGCCAGCAGCTTAGTTTTAGTAACGGATGGCTACACCTTC.

This clone was observed a handful of times. The rearrangement uses TRBV7-9 and TRBJ2-1; perhaps D is TRBD1 or TRBD2 (6 bases each). The length of the CDR3 is 18 residues. Germline V gene sequence: CDR1 SEHNR, CDR2 FQNEAQ (reference sequence). With 5 bases removed from V and 1 base from J, the gap between germline ends came to 21 bases. The CDR3 reads CASSHSRGGGQSYNEQFF. The CDR3 nucleotides read TGTGCCAGCAGCCATTCCAGAGGTGGGGGGCAATCCTACAATGAGCAGTTCTTC.

This clone was picked up a small number of times. CDR3 bases: TGTGCCACCGGGGGGCGAGGGTCCCAGCATTTT. Protein sequence: CATGGRGSQHF. The V call is TRBV15, the J call TRBJ1-5; D may be TRBD1 (6 bases). The CDR3 is 11 amino acids. CDR1 and CDR2 (germline): LNHNV, YYDKDF (reference sequence). V was cut by 8 bases and J by 11 bases, with 13 bases left in between. Supplemented by reference TRBV15 and TRBJ1-5, the full variable domain reads DAMVIQNPRYQVTQFGKPVTLSCSQTLNHNVMYWYQQKSSQAPKLLFHYYDKDFNNEADTPDNFQSRRPNTSFCFLDIRSPGLGDTAMYLCATGGRGSQHFGDGTRLSIL.

CDR3 DNA: TGTGCCACCAGCAGAGATCCCGGGGCTGAGGAGACCCAGTACTTC. Amino acid sequence: CATSRDPGAEETQYF. The rearrangement uses TRBV15 and TRBJ2-5; D assignment may be TRBD1 or TRBD2 (5 bases each). V lost 0 bases, J lost 5 bases, and 13 bases lay in between. From germline, CDR1 is LNHNV and CDR2 YYDKDF (reference sequence). CDR3 length equals 15 residues.

J is TRBJ1-1 and V is TRBV30, with D possibly TRBD1 on 5 matching bases. The CDR3 extends over 14 amino acids. Trimming took 2 bases from V and 5 from J, leaving 15 bases between them. Germline V CDR1 and CDR2: GTSNPN, SVGIG (reference sequence). DNA for the CDR3: TGTGCCTGGAGTCTGACAGTCCGGGGGACTGAAGCTTTCTTT. Protein product: CAWSLTVRGTEAFF.

This clone was counted a few times. The chain recombines TRBV28 with TRBJ2-3; 12 nucleotides match TRBD2. This CDR3 is 16 amino acids long. Looked up from germline, CDR1 is MDHEN and CDR2 is SYDVKM. J lost 4 bases, V lost 2 bases, and 4 bases had no gene match. CDR3 DNA: TGTGCCAGCAGTTTAGGACTAGCGGGGAGGGCAGATACGCAGTATTTT. It specifies CASSLGLAGRADTQYF.

The chain couples TRBV30 to TRBJ2-3, with unresolved D. With 0 bases removed from V and 1 base from J, the gap between germline ends came to 11 bases. The CDR3 loop spans 15 amino acids. From germline, CDR1 is GTSNPN and CDR2 SVGIG (reference sequence). The CDR3 bases are TGTGCCTGGAGTGTACTTCTACCCGGCACAGATACGCAGTATTTT. It encodes CAWSVLLPGTDTQYF.

V and J are TRBV29-1 and TRBJ2-5; D unclear. Trimming stripped 4 bases from V and 4 bases from J, with 7 bases between. Germline loops: CDR1 SQVTM, CDR2 ANQGSEA. The CDR3 is 11 amino acids. The CDR3 nucleotides read TGCAGCGTTGGTGTAGCAGAGACCCAGTACTTC. This translates into CSVGVAETQYF.

The rearrangement uses TRBV29-1 and TRBJ1-1; the D gene is possibly TRBD1 (5 bases). V lost 3 bases and J lost 1, with 15 bases in between. The CDR3 contains 15 residues. Germline V CDR1 and CDR2: SQVTM, ANQGSEA. In DNA, the CDR3 is TGCAGCGTTGACGGGGGATGGGGAGGGAACACTGAAGCTTTCTTT. Its translation: CSVDGGWGGNTEAFF. The variable domain in full, with the rest retrieved from reference TRBV29-1 and TRBJ1-1, is SAVISQKPSRDICQRGTSLTIQCQVDSQVTMMFWYRQQPGQSLTLIATANQGSEATYESGFVIDKFPISRPNLTFSTLTVSNMSPEDSSIYLCSVDGGWGGNTEAFFGQGTRLTVV.

This chain connects TRBV5-1 to TRBJ1-2, with D possibly TRBD1 on 6 matching bases. V gave up 4 bases and J gave up 2 bases, with 12 bases separating them. CDR1 is SGHRS and CDR2 is YFSETQ in the germline V gene. The CDR3 contains 14 residues. The CDR3, as DNA: TGCGCCAGCAGCCCGGGGGGACAAAACTATGGCTACACCTTC. This sequence encodes CASSPGGQNYGYTF.

V usage is TRBV23-1 and J usage is TRBJ2-3; D unresolved. Being an ORF, TRBV23-1 has a function that is uncertain. This CDR3 contains 16 residues. V lost 2 bases and J 4 bases, leaving 16 bases between the germline ends. The CDR3 nucleotides read TGCGCCAGCAGTCAAGCCGGGTCCGAACGGGCAGATACGCAGTATTTT. Amino acids: CASSQAGSERADTQYF.

This chain connects TRBV30 to TRBJ1-2; unclear D gene. The CDR3 contains 15 residues. V lost 3 bases, J lost 0 bases, and 14 bases lay in between. CDR1 is GTSNPN, CDR2 SVGIG, per germline (reference sequence). CDR3 region: CAWRLGIQANYGYTF. CDR3 DNA sequence: TGTGCCTGGAGGCTAGGGATCCAGGCTAACTATGGCTACACCTTC.

J is TRBJ2-3 and V is TRBV29-1; D might be TRBD2 (6 bases). With 8 bases removed from V and 4 bases from J, the gap between germline ends came to 13 bases. The CDR3 has 12 residues. Germline loops: CDR1 SQVTM, CDR2 ANQGSEA. The CDR3 coding sequence is TGCAGCCCGGGAGATGGACCAGATACGCAGTATTTT. Its protein is CSPGDGPDTQYF.